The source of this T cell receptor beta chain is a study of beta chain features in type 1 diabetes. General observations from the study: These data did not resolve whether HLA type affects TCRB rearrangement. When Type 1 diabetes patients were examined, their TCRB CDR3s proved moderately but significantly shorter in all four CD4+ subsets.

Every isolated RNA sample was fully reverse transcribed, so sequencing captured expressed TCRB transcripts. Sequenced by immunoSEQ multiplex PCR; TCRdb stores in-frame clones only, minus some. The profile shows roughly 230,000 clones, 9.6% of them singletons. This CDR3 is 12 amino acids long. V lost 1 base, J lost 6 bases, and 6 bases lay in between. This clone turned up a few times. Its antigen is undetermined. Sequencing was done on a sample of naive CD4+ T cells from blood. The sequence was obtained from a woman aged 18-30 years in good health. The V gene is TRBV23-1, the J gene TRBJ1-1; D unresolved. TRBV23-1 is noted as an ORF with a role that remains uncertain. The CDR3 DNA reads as TGCGCCAGCAGTCAATTTCTCCCTGAAGCTTTCTTT. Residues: CASSQFLPEAFF.